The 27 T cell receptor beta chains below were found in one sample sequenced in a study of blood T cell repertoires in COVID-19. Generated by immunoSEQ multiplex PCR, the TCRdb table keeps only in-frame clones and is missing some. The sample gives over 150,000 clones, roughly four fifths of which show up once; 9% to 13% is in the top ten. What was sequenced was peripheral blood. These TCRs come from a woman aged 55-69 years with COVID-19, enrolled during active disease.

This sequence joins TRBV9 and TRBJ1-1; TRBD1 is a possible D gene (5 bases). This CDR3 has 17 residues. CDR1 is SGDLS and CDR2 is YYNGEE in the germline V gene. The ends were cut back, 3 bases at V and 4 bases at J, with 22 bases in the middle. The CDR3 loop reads CASSALQVQVESTEAFF. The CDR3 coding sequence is TGTGCCAGCAGCGCCCTACAGGTCCAGGTTGAAAGCACTGAAGCTTTCTTT.

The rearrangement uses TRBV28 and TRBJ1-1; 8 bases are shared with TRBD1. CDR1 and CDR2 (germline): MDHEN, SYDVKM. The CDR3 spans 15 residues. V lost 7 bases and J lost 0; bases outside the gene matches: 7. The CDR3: CASTSPQGVNTEAFF. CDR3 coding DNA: TGTGCCAGCACCTCTCCACAGGGGGTGAACACTGAAGCTTTCTTT.

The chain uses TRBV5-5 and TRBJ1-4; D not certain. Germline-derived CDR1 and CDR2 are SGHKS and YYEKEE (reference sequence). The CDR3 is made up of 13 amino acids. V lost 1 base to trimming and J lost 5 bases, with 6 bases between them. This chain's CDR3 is CASSLNGNEKLFF. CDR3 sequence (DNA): TGTGCCAGCAGCTTGAACGGGAATGAAAAACTGTTTTTT.

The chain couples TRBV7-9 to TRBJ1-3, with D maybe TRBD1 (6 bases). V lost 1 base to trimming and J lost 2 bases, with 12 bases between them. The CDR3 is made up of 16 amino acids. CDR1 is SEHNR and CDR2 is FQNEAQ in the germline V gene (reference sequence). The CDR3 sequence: CASSLDGTLTGNTIYF. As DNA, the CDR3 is TGTGCCAGCAGCTTAGATGGGACACTTACTGGAAACACCATATATTTT.

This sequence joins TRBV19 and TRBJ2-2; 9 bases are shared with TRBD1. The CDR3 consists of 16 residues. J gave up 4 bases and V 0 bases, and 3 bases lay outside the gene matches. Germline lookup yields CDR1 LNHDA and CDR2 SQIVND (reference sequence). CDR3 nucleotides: TGTGCCAGTAGTATAGAACAGGGGGCTGGCACCGGGGAGCTGTTTTTT. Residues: CASSIEQGAGTGELFF.

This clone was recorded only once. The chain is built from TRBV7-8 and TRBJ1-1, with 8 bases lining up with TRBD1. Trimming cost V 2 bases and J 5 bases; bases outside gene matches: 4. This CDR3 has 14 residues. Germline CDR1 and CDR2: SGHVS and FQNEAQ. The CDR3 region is CASSLYRGATEAFF. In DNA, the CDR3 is TGTGCCAGCAGCTTATACAGGGGGGCGACTGAAGCTTTCTTT.

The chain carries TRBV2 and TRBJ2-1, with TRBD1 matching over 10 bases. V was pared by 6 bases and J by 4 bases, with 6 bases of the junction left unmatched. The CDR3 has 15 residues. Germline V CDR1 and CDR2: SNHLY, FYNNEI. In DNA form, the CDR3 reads TGTGCCAGCAGCGGGGGACAGGGGTTATACAATGAGCAGTTCTTC. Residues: CASSGGQGLYNEQFF.

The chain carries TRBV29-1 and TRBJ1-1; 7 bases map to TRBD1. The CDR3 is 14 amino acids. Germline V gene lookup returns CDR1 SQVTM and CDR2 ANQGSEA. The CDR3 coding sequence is TGCAGGGTTTCACAGGGGTCGAGAGACACTGAAGCTTTCTTT. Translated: CRVSQGSRDTEAFF.

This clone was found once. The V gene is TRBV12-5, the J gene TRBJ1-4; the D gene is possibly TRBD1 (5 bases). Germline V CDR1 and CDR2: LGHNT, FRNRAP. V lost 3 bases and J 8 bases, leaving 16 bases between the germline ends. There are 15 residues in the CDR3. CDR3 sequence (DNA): TGTGCTAGTGGTTTTCCTCCCGGGCCAGGGGAAAAACTGTTTTTT. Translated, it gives CASGFPPGPGEKLFF.

The CDR3 nucleotides read TGTGCCAGCAGTGTGGGGGGTGGACAGGGGTATTCACCCCTCCACTTT. It yields the protein CASSVGGGQGYSPLHF. The V and J genes are TRBV2 and TRBJ1-6; 9 bases map to TRBD1. From germline, CDR1 is SNHLY and CDR2 FYNNEI. The CDR3 contains 16 residues. The V gene end was trimmed by 4 bases and the J gene end by 8 bases; junction bases not matched to a gene: 9.

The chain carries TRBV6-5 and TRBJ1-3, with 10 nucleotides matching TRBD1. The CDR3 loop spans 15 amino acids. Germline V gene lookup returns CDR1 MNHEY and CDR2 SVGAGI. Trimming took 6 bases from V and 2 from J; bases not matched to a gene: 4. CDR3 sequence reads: CASSVGTGAGNTIYF. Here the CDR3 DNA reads TGTGCCAGCAGCGTCGGGACAGGGGCTGGAAACACCATATATTTT.

The CDR3 loop is CASSQSGLAVSYNEQFF. The CDR3 bases are TGTGCCAGCAGCCAATCCGGACTAGCGGTTTCCTACAATGAGCAGTTCTTC. J is TRBJ2-1 and V is TRBV16, with TRBD2 matching 10 bases. With V trimmed by 0 bases and J by 1 base, 3 bases remained unmatched. The CDR3 is 17 residues long. The germline gives CDR1 KGHSY, CDR2 FQNENV.

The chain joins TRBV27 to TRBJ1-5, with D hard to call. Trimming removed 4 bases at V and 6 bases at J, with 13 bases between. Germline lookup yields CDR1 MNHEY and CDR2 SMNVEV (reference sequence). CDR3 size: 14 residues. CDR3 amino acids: CASSSQRVGQPQHF. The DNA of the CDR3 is TGTGCCAGCAGTTCCCAGAGGGTGGGTCAGCCCCAGCATTTT.

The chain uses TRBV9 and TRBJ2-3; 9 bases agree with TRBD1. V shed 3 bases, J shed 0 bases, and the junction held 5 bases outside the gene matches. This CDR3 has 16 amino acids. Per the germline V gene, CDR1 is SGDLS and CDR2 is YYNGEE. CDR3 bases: TGTGCCAGCAGCGCCGGGACAGGGCTCAGCACAGATACGCAGTATTTT. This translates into CASSAGTGLSTDTQYF.

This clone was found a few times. The CDR3, as DNA: TGTGCCAGCAGCGTGGCCGGGAGGGCCAGAGTGGATGAGCAGTTCTTC. Its protein product is CASSVAGRARVDEQFF. This chain joins TRBV9 and TRBJ2-1; 8 bases fit TRBD2. Germline lookup yields CDR1 SGDLS and CDR2 YYNGEE. The CDR3 consists of 16 residues. The V gene end was trimmed by 2 bases and the J gene end by 8 bases; junction bases not matched to a gene: 12.

The CDR3 loop reads CASSQDPDTEAFF. The DNA for the CDR3 is TGCGCCAGCAGCCAAGATCCCGACACTGAAGCTTTCTTT. The rearrangement uses TRBV4-1 and TRBJ1-1, with D uncertain. V was shortened by 0 bases and J by 3 bases, with 5 bases between the two germline ends. The CDR3 length is 13 residues. Germline loops: CDR1 MGHRA, CDR2 YSYEKL.

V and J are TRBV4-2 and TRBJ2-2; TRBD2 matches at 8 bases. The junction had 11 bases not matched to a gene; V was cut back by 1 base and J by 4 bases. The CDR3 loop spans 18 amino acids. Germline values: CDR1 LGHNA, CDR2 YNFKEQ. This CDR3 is CASSQAASGGRATGELFF. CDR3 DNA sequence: TGTGCCAGCAGCCAAGCGGCTTCGGGGGGGCGGGCCACCGGGGAGCTGTTTTTT.

CDR3 DNA sequence: TGTGCCAGTAGTCCGGGGGACAGCCGGTACGAGCAGTACTTC. This encodes CASSPGDSRYEQYF. This chain links TRBV19 with TRBJ2-7; possibly TRBD1 for D (7 bases). Trimming removed 5 bases at V and 4 bases at J, with 15 bases between. This CDR3 spans 14 amino acids. The germline CDR1 and CDR2 sequences are LNHDA and SQIVND (reference sequence).

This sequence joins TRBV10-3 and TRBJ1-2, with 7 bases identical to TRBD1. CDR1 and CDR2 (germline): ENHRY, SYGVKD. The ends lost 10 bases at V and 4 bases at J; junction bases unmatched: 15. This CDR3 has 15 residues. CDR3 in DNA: TGTGCCACCTCGTTAAAGCAGGGACAGCTCTATGGCTACACCTTC. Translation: CATSLKQGQLYGYTF.

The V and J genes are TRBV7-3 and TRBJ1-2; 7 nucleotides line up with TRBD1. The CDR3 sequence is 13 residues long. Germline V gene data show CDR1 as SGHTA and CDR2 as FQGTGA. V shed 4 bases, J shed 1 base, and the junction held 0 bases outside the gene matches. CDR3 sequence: CASSWDSNYGYTF. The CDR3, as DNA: TGTGCCAGCAGCTGGGACAGTAACTATGGCTACACCTTC.

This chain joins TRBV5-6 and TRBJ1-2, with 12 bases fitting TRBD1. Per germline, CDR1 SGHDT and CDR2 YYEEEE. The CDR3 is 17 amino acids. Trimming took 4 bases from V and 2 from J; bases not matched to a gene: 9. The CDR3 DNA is TGTGCCAGCAGCGCGCCGGGACAGGGGGCAAAGAACTATGGCTACACCTTC. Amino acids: CASSAPGQGAKNYGYTF.

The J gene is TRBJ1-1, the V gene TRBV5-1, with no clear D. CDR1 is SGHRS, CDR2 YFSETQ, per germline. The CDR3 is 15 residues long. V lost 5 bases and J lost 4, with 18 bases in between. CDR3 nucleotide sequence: TGCGCCAGCAGATATACCGCCCAGTCAGTCACTGAAGCTTTCTTT. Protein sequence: CASRYTAQSVTEAFF.

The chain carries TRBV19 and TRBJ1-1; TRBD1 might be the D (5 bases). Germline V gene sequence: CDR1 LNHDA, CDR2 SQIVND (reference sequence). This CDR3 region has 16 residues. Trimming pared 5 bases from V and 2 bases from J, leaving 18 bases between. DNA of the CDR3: TGTGCCAGTAGTGCCCAGACCGGGACTGCTAACACTGAAGCTTTCTTT. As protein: CASSAQTGTANTEAFF. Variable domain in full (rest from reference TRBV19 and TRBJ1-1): DGGITQSPKYLFRKEGQNVTLSCEQNLNHDAMYWYRQDPGQGLRLIYYSQIVNDFQKGDIAEGYSVSREKKESFPLTVTSAQKNPTAFYLCASSAQTGTANTEAFFGQGTRLTVV.

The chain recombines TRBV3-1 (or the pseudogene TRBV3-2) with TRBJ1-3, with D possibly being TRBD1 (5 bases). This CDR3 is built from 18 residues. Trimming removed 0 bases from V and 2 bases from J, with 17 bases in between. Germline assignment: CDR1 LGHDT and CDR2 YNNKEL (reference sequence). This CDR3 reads CASSQDRWGPPPGNTIYF. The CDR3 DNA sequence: TGTGCCAGCAGCCAAGATCGATGGGGCCCCCCTCCTGGAAACACCATATATTTT.

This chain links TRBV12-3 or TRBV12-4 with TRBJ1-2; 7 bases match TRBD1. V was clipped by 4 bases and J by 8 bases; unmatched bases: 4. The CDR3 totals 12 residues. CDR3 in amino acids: CASSSTGEGYTF. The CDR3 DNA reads TGTGCCAGCAGTTCCACAGGGGAGGGCTACACCTTC.

The chain's CDR3 is CASRARPIHEQYF. CDR3 in DNA: TGCGCCAGCAGGGCGCGGCCTATCCACGAGCAGTACTTC. The chain employs TRBV5-1 and TRBJ2-7; D not resolved. The V gene lost 5 bases and the J gene lost 5 bases, with 14 bases spanning the gap. The length of the CDR3 is 13 residues. CDR1 and CDR2 from the germline V gene are SGHRS and YFSETQ.

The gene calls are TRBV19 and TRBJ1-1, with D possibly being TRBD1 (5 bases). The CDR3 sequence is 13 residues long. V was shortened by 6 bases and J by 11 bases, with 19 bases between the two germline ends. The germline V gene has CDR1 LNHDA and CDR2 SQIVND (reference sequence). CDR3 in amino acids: CASSLVRGSGAFF. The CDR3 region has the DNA TGTGCCAGTAGCCTCGTGCGGGGGAGTGGGGCTTTCTTT.